This TCR beta chain was sequenced during a study of CD8+ T cells in alopecia areata. After isolation, RNA underwent reverse transcription to generate cDNA as the sequencing template. Assay used: immunoSEQ multiplex PCR; TCRdb lists only in-frame clones, some missing. The profile shows over 150,000 clones, roughly three fifths of them singletons. This clone turned up a few times. The antigen remains unidentified. From germline, CDR1 is LNHNV and CDR2 YYDKDF (reference sequence). The V and J ends lost 0 bases and 1 base respectively, with 11 bases between them. This CDR3 has 16 amino acids. Findings and caveats of the study: Especially in alopecia totalis/universalis, lesional scalp showed greater clonality than normal scalp did. Mice showed clearer TCR sharing than patients did, a gap that was possibly HLA-related.

The gene calls are TRBV15 and TRBJ2-3; D possibly corresponds to TRBD2 (5 bases). The TCR sequence derives from a human donor in good health. Material for sequencing was CD8+ T cells sorted from blood. The CDR3 loop is CATSRDRGMGTDTQYF. For the CDR3, the DNA is TGTGCCACCAGCAGAGATCGGGGAATGGGCACAGATACGCAGTATTTT.